The rows below give T cell receptor beta chains drawn from one sample of a study of T cell repertoires in Merkel cell carcinoma. The data were produced by immunoSEQ multiplex PCR, yet TCRdb's version contains in-frame clones alone and is incomplete. The data show about 14,000 clones, 76% seen once. Sequencing was carried out using tumor tissue. The receptors shown here come from an adult with Merkel cell carcinoma. The CDR3 runs from the conserved cysteine through the conserved F or W. D genes are given only for firm matches. A row's size may be missing; if present it is once, few, many or a size class.

D gene	V gene	J gene	clone size	CDR3 DNA	CDR3 protein
TRBD1	TRBV6-5	TRBJ1-1	NA	TGTGCCATCACCGGACAGGGGGCGACTTTCTTT	CAITGQGATFF
NA	TRBV28	TRBJ1-5	NA	TGTGCCAGCACCTATAGCAATCAGCCCCAGCATTTT	CASTYSNQPQHF
TRBD1	TRBV19	TRBJ1-5	NA	TGTGCCAGTAGTATAGGGGACAGGGTGAGAGTAAATCAGCCCCAGCATTTT	CASSIGDRVRVNQPQHF
NA	TRBV4-2	TRBJ2-7	NA	TGTGCCAGCAGCCAAGGACCGGCCTACGAGCAGTACTTC	CASSQGPAYEQYF
TRBD1	TRBV28	TRBJ1-2	NA	TGTGCCAGTAACCCGGGGGACAGAACTTCTAACTATGGCTACACCTTC	CASNPGDRTSNYGYTF
NA	TRBV4-1	TRBJ2-1	few	TGCGCCAGCAGCCGCTACTATCGTCTGGAGGGCCCGGCCTACAATGAGCAGTTCTTC	CASSRYYRLEGPAYNEQFF
TRBD2	TRBV7-2	TRBJ2-5	NA	TGTGCCAGCAGCAAGGGACTAGCGGACCAAGAGACCCAGTACTTC	CASSKGLADQETQYF
NA	TRBV15	TRBJ1-5	few	TGTGCCACCAGCAGAGATTTGGCCGGTCAGGACCAGCATTTT	CATSRDLAGQDQHF
NA	TRBV5-6	TRBJ2-3	few	TGTGCCAGCAGCGACTCTTCCAGGGGTAATACGCAGTATTTT	CASSDSSRGNTQYF
TRBD1	TRBV5-5	TRBJ1-5	NA	TGTGCCAGCAGCGGGACAGAAAATCAGCCCCAGCATTTT	CASSGTENQPQHF
TRBD2	TRBV29-1	TRBJ2-3	NA	TGCAGCGTTGAAGATCGGACTAGCGGGAGCACAGATACGCAGTATTTT	CSVEDRTSGSTDTQYF
NA	TRBV7-2	TRBJ1-1	NA	TGTGCCAGCGGACGACAGGTTCGGAACACTGAAGCTTTCTTT	CASGRQVRNTEAFF
NA	TRBV11-1	TRBJ2-7	NA	TGTGCCAGCAGTGGCGGACCCTACGAGCAGTACTTC	CASSGGPYEQYF
NA	TRBV4-1	TRBJ1-2	NA	TGCGCCAGCAGCCGCGGGTCGGGGGCTCGCGGCTACACCTTC	CASSRGSGARGYTF
TRBD1	TRBV4-2	TRBJ1-5	NA	TGTGCCAGCAGCCAAGATCGTGGGACAGGTGAGAATCAGCCCCAGCATTTT	CASSQDRGTGENQPQHF
TRBD2	TRBV9	TRBJ2-1	NA	TGTGCCAGCAGCCCACGCCCGACTAGCGGGGGGAATGAGCAGTTCTTC	CASSPRPTSGGNEQFF
NA	TRBV7-2	TRBJ2-1	NA	TGTGCCAGCAGCTTAGGTATGCGGGGATCCTACAATGAGCAGTTCTTC	CASSLGMRGSYNEQFF
NA	TRBV12-3/TRBV12-4	TRBJ1-1	NA	TGTGCCAGCAGTGTCCACAGGGAAGCTTTCTTT	CASSVHREAFF
TRBD1	TRBV7-2	TRBJ2-7	NA	TGTGCCAGCAGCTTAGTAGGACAGGAGATATACGAGCAGTACTTC	CASSLVGQEIYEQYF
TRBD2	TRBV29-1	TRBJ2-3	NA	TGCAGCGCTGGGACTAGCGGGAGCACAGATACGCAGTATTTT	CSAGTSGSTDTQYF
TRBD2	TRBV10-3	TRBJ2-1	NA	TGTGCCATCAGTACACCGGGACTAGCGGGAGGTAGGGTTAGAAATGAGCAGTTCTTC	CAISTPGLAGGRVRNEQFF
TRBD1	TRBV29-1	TRBJ1-2	NA	TGCAGCGTGGAAACTACAGGGGGCGCTTATGGCTACACCTTC	CSVETTGGAYGYTF
NA	TRBV7-8	TRBJ2-7	NA	TGTGCCAGCAGCTTAGATTGGCAGGGCCGCGAGCAGTACTTC	CASSLDWQGREQYF
TRBD1	TRBV6-5	TRBJ1-1	once	TGTGCCAGCAGTTACTCTCCGAGACAGGGAAGGGCTGAAGCTTTCTTT	CASSYSPRQGRAEAFF
TRBD1	TRBV5-1	TRBJ2-7	NA	TGCGCCAGCAGCTCCGGGGGACAGGGAAAGTACGAGCAGTACTTC	CASSSGGQGKYEQYF
NA	TRBV9	TRBJ1-1	NA	TGTGCCAGCAGCGTAGTAACGGGTGAAGCTTTCTTT	CASSVVTGEAFF
NA	TRBV6-5	TRBJ2-5	NA	TGTGCCAGCAGCCCGACTAGTACTCAAGAGACCCAGTACTTC	CASSPTSTQETQYF
NA	TRBV5-1	TRBJ1-1	NA	TGCGCCAGCAGCTTGCAGGCCCCGAACACTGAAGCTTTCTTT	CASSLQAPNTEAFF